The 25 T cell receptor beta chains given below trace back to one sample, sequenced in a study of T-cell reconstitution after alpha-beta-depleted transplantation in children. The TCRbeta library incorporated unique molecular identifiers. Each CDR3 protein is one row after TCRdb ran MiXCR on the PCR reads. The sample comprises approximately 130,000 distinct CDR3 sequences, roughly 10% of which are singletons, and nearly 25% rests with the top ten. Sequencing was performed on PBMCs, mostly from graft donor cells, taken 180 days after TCRalphabeta/CD19-depleted stem cell transplant. The receptor set was obtained from a girl under three years old who had a stem cell transplant for combined immunodeficiency, so the T cells may come from the graft donor.

This clonotype was observed a few times. The J gene is TRBJ2-7, the V gene TRBV3-1; possibly TRBD2 for D (5 bases). CDR1 is LGHDT and CDR2 is YNNKEL in the germline V gene (reference sequence). The CDR3 covers 13 residues. Trimming stripped 3 bases from V and 4 bases from J, with 10 bases between. The CDR3 reads CASSHLEGYEQYF. CDR3 nucleotides: TGTGCCAGCAGCCACCTTGAGGGATACGAGCAGTACTTC.

This clonotype was counted only a few times. The chain carries TRBV18 and TRBJ1-4; the D is unclear. The V gene lost 3 bases and the J gene lost 4 bases, with 6 bases spanning the gap. The CDR3 is 13 residues long. CDR1 and CDR2 (germline): KGHSH, LQKENI. The CDR3 coding sequence is TGTGCCAGCTCACCCAGGAGTAATGAAAAACTGTTTTTT. It is translated as CASSPRSNEKLFF. Together with reference TRBV18 and TRBJ1-4, the CDR3 gives the full variable domain: NAGVMQNPRHLVRRRGQEARLRCSPMKGHSHVYWYRQLPEEGLKFMVYLQKENIIDESGMPKERFSAEFPKEGPSILRIQQVVRGDSAAYFCASSPRSNEKLFFGSGTQLSVL.

This clonotype turned up a few times. The chain is built from TRBV20-1 and TRBJ2-3, with 9 bases matching TRBD1. V gave up 5 bases and J gave up 0 bases; unmatched junction bases: 12. Germline V gives CDR1 DFQATT, CDR2 SNEGSKA (reference sequence). This CDR3 contains 17 residues. The CDR3: CSAGIHRGLTSTDTQYF. The CDR3, as DNA: TGCAGTGCTGGGATTCACAGGGGGCTAACTAGCACAGATACGCAGTATTTT.

This clonotype has just a few counts. The chain carries TRBV24-1 and TRBJ2-5; D is uncertain. Between the trimmed V and J ends, which lost 1 base and 4 bases, there was a span of 0 bases. The germline CDR1 and CDR2 sequences are KGHDR and SFDVKD. The CDR3 runs 11 residues. This chain's CDR3 is CATSDLETQYF. CDR3 sequence (DNA): TGTGCCACCAGTGATTTAGAGACCCAGTACTTC.

This clonotype was observed a handful of times. J is TRBJ2-2 and V is TRBV6-2 or TRBV6-3; 7 bases match TRBD1. CDR1 is MNHEY and CDR2 is SVGEGT in the germline V gene. V trimming: 5 bases; J trimming: 5 bases; junction bases outside the gene matches: 8. CDR3 size: 15 residues. CDR3 nucleotides: TGTGCCAGCAGTAGGCGACAGGGACAAACCGGGGAGCTGTTTTTT. It translates to CASSRRQGQTGELFF.

This clonotype was picked up many times. V and J are TRBV5-1 and TRBJ2-1; 9 nucleotides match TRBD2. The CDR3 is made up of 15 amino acids. Trimming took 4 bases from V and 6 from J; bases not matched to a gene: 8. The V gene's germline CDR1 is SGHRS and CDR2 YFSETQ. Here the CDR3 DNA reads TGCGCCAGCAGCCCGGGACTAGCTTGGACCAATGAGCAGTTCTTC. Translating it yields CASSPGLAWTNEQFF.

The chain joins TRBV6-6 to TRBJ2-3; a possible D gene is TRBD2 (6 bases). CDR1 and CDR2 (germline): MNHNY, SVGAGI (reference sequence). The CDR3 has 11 amino acids. V was shortened by 1 base and J by 11 bases, with 7 bases between the two germline ends. The CDR3 sequence is CASSYLGGQYF. The CDR3 DNA sequence: TGTGCCAGCAGTTACTTGGGGGGGCAGTATTTT.

A few counts support this clonotype. The chain is built from TRBV12-3 or TRBV12-4 and TRBJ2-3; possible D gene TRBD1, 6 bases. The length of the CDR3 is 15 residues. Trimming removed 2 bases at V and 4 bases at J, with 13 bases between. The CDR3 reads CASSLQTHRADTQYF. In DNA, the CDR3 is TGTGCCAGCAGTTTACAGACCCACAGGGCAGATACGCAGTATTTT.

The rearrangement links TRBV14 to TRBJ2-1; 8 bases are a match to TRBD2. The CDR3 runs 17 residues. Trimming cost V 4 bases and J 4 bases; bases outside gene matches: 12. Germline V lookup: CDR1 SGHDN, CDR2 FVKESK. The CDR3 DNA sequence: TGTGCCAGCAGCCTACCCTTGGGGACTAGAGCGTACAATGAGCAGTTCTTC. This gives the protein CASSLPLGTRAYNEQFF. The whole variable domain, remainder taken from reference TRBV14 and TRBJ2-1, is EAGVTQFPSHSVIEKGQTVTLRCDPISGHDNLYWYRRVMGKEIKFLLHFVKESKQDESGMPNNRFLAERTGGTYSTLKVQPAELEDSGVYFCASSLPLGTRAYNEQFFGPGTRLTVL.

V and J are TRBV28 and TRBJ2-7; D remains ambiguous. Between the trimmed V and J ends, which lost 10 bases and 7 bases, there was a span of 14 bases. The germline V gene encodes CDR1 MDHEN and CDR2 SYDVKM. There are 11 residues in the CDR3. Here the CDR3 DNA reads TGTGCCACCTTAGGTCTATGGGAGCAGTACTTC. Residues: CATLGLWEQYF.

The chain uses TRBV20-1 and TRBJ2-1; a weak D match, TRBD2 (6 bases). Germline CDR1 and CDR2: DFQATT and SNEGSKA (reference sequence). The CDR3 runs to 16 residues. V was pared by 2 bases and J by 9 bases, with 23 bases between. CDR3 sequence reads: CSARPERAGPYSEQFF. CDR3 nucleotides: TGCAGTGCTAGACCTGAGCGGGCGGGGCCCTATAGTGAGCAGTTCTTC.

The chain couples TRBV18 to TRBJ1-1; D perhaps matches TRBD1 (5 bases). The germline gives CDR1 KGHSH, CDR2 LQKENI. The length of the CDR3 is 16 residues. V dropped 1 base and J dropped 0 bases, with 12 bases sitting between them. The CDR3 here is CASSPRRDGMNTEAFF. The CDR3 coding sequence is TGTGCCAGCTCACCACGCCGGGACGGTATGAACACTGAAGCTTTCTTT.

This clonotype was counted between two and nine times. V gene TRBV28 combines with J gene TRBJ2-2; D possibly uses TRBD1 or TRBD2 (6 bases each). Germline CDR1 reads MDHEN; CDR2 reads SYDVKM. V lost 3 bases, J lost 3 bases, and 20 bases lay in between. The CDR3 sequence is 18 residues long. CDR3 coding DNA: TGTGCCAGCAGTTTCCGCCCCGGGGGCTGGATGGACACCGGGGAGCTGTTTTTT. Residues: CASSFRPGGWMDTGELFF.

The rearrangement uses TRBV4-3 and TRBJ2-7; D gene uncertain. This CDR3 region has 16 residues. Between the trimmed V and J ends, which lost 0 bases and 6 bases, there was a span of 18 bases. In germline, CDR1 is LGHNA, CDR2 YSLEER. CDR3 nucleotide sequence: TGCGCCAGCAGCCAAGATTGGGATAGCACCCCGTCCGAGCAGTACTTC. It is translated as CASSQDWDSTPSEQYF.

This rearrangement joins TRBV10-3 to TRBJ1-6, with TRBD1 as a possible D gene (5 bases). This CDR3 has 13 amino acids. CDR1 and CDR2 from the germline V gene are ENHRY and SYGVKD. Trimming cost V 5 bases and J 6 bases, with 8 bases left between them. CDR3 residues: CAISSDTNSPLHF. The DNA of the CDR3 is TGTGCCATCAGTTCGGACACTAATTCACCCCTCCACTTT.

The chain couples TRBV7-8 to TRBJ2-3; the match to TRBD2 covers 8 bases. Unmatched junction bases numbered 4, after V lost 1 base and J lost 1 base. The CDR3 totals 16 residues. Per germline, CDR1 SGHVS and CDR2 FQNEAQ. CDR3 amino acids: CASSLETREGTDTQYF. CDR3 nucleotides: TGTGCCAGCAGCTTAGAGACGCGGGAGGGCACAGATACGCAGTATTTT.

The V and J genes are TRBV6-5 and TRBJ2-7; TRBD1 is a possible D gene (6 bases). Germline CDR1 is MNHEY and CDR2 is SVGAGI. Between the trimmed V and J ends, which lost 0 bases and 5 bases, there was a span of 11 bases. This CDR3 has 14 amino acids. CDR3 DNA: TGTGCCAGCAGTTACTCTAACCAGGGGAACGAGCAGTACTTC. Its protein product is CASSYSNQGNEQYF.

The sample holds a few counts of this clonotype. The genes are TRBV12-3 or TRBV12-4 and TRBJ2-2; 13 bases match TRBD2. This CDR3 has 17 amino acids. Trimming took 6 bases from V and 3 from J; bases not matched to a gene: 7. The CDR3 bases are TGTGCCAGCAGCCTTACTAGCGGGGGGGTGGACACCGGGGAGCTGTTTTTT. Its protein product is CASSLTSGGVDTGELFF.

This clonotype was detected only a few times. This rearrangement joins TRBV20-1 to TRBJ1-2; the D is unclear. CDR3 length: 13 amino acids. V was shortened by 1 base and J by 1 base, with 7 bases between the two germline ends. CDR1 is DFQATT and CDR2 is SNEGSKA in the germline V gene (reference sequence). Here the CDR3 DNA reads TGCAGTGCTAGAGGGAACAGTAACTATGGCTACACCTTC. It codes for CSARGNSNYGYTF.

The sample holds many counts of this clonotype. The V gene is TRBV12-3 or TRBV12-4, the J gene TRBJ2-2; no firm D call. With 0 bases removed from V and 5 bases from J, the gap between germline ends came to 7 bases. The CDR3 contains 14 residues. The CDR3 region is CASSLARQTGELFF. The CDR3 DNA reads TGTGCCAGCAGTTTAGCGCGGCAGACCGGGGAGCTGTTTTTT.

This clonotype came up a few times. V usage is TRBV7-2 and J usage is TRBJ1-5; D is possibly TRBD1 (6 bases). Germline assignment: CDR1 SGHTA and CDR2 FQGNSA. The CDR3 contains 14 residues. The V end was cut by 5 bases, the J end by 2 bases, with 10 bases between. The CDR3 reads CASSKSGGNQPQHF. For the CDR3, the DNA is TGTGCCAGCAGCAAATCAGGGGGCAATCAGCCCCAGCATTTT. Full variable domain (remainder filled in from reference TRBV7-2 and TRBJ1-5): GAGVSQSPSNKVTEKGKDVELRCDPISGHTALYWYRQSLGQGLEFLIYFQGNSAPDKSGLPSDRFSAERTGGSVSTLTIQRTQQEDSAVYLCASSKSGGNQPQHFGDGTRLSIL.

The chain is built from TRBV5-1 and TRBJ2-7, with D maybe TRBD2 (5 bases). CDR3 size: 14 residues. Looked up from germline, CDR1 is SGHRS and CDR2 is YFSETQ. V gave up 4 bases and J gave up 3 bases, with 14 bases separating them. In DNA form, the CDR3 reads TGCGCCAGCAGCCGGGAATCCTCCTACTACGAGCAGTACTTC. It codes for CASSRESSYYEQYF.

This clonotype has more than one count but fewer than ten. The V call is TRBV7-2, the J call TRBJ2-5; 10 bases align to TRBD1. The trim removed 2 bases at V and 3 bases at J, leaving 3 bases unmatched. The CDR3 is 15 residues long. CDR1 and CDR2 (germline): SGHTA, FQGNSA. The CDR3, as DNA: TGTGCCAGCAGCTTACACGGACAGGGGGAAGAGACCCAGTACTTC. Its protein is CASSLHGQGEETQYF.

This clonotype has a handful of counts. The chain has TRBV5-5 and TRBJ2-7; 8 positions agree with TRBD1. V shed 2 bases, J shed 4 bases, and the junction held 8 bases outside the gene matches. The CDR3 length is 15 residues. CDR1 and CDR2 (germline): SGHKS, YYEKEE (reference sequence). CDR3 bases: TGTGCCAGCAGCTTTCTTGGGACAGGTTTGTACGAGCAGTACTTC. As protein: CASSFLGTGLYEQYF.

This clonotype was picked up a small number of times. J is TRBJ2-1 and V is TRBV29-1; D is perhaps TRBD2 (6 bases). The CDR3 length is 17 residues. V was clipped by 4 bases and J by 0 bases, with 19 bases between them. The germline gives CDR1 SQVTM, CDR2 ANQGSEA. DNA of the CDR3: TGCAGCGTTGTTGATGGACTCCGGAGGGTCTCCTACAATGAGCAGTTCTTC. Translated: CSVVDGLRRVSYNEQFF.